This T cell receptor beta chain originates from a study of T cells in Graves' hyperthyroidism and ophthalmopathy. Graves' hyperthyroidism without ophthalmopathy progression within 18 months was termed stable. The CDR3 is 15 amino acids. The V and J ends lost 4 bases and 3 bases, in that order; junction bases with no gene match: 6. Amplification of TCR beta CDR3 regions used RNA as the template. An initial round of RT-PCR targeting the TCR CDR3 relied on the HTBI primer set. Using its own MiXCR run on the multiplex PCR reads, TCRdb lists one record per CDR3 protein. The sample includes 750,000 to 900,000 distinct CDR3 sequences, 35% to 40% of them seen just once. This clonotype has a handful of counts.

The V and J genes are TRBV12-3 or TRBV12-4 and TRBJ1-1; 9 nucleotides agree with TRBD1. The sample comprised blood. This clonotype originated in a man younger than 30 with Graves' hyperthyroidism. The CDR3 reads CASSSTGGQYTEAFF. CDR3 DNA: TGTGCCAGCAGTTCTACAGGGGGCCAATACACTGAAGCTTTCTTT.